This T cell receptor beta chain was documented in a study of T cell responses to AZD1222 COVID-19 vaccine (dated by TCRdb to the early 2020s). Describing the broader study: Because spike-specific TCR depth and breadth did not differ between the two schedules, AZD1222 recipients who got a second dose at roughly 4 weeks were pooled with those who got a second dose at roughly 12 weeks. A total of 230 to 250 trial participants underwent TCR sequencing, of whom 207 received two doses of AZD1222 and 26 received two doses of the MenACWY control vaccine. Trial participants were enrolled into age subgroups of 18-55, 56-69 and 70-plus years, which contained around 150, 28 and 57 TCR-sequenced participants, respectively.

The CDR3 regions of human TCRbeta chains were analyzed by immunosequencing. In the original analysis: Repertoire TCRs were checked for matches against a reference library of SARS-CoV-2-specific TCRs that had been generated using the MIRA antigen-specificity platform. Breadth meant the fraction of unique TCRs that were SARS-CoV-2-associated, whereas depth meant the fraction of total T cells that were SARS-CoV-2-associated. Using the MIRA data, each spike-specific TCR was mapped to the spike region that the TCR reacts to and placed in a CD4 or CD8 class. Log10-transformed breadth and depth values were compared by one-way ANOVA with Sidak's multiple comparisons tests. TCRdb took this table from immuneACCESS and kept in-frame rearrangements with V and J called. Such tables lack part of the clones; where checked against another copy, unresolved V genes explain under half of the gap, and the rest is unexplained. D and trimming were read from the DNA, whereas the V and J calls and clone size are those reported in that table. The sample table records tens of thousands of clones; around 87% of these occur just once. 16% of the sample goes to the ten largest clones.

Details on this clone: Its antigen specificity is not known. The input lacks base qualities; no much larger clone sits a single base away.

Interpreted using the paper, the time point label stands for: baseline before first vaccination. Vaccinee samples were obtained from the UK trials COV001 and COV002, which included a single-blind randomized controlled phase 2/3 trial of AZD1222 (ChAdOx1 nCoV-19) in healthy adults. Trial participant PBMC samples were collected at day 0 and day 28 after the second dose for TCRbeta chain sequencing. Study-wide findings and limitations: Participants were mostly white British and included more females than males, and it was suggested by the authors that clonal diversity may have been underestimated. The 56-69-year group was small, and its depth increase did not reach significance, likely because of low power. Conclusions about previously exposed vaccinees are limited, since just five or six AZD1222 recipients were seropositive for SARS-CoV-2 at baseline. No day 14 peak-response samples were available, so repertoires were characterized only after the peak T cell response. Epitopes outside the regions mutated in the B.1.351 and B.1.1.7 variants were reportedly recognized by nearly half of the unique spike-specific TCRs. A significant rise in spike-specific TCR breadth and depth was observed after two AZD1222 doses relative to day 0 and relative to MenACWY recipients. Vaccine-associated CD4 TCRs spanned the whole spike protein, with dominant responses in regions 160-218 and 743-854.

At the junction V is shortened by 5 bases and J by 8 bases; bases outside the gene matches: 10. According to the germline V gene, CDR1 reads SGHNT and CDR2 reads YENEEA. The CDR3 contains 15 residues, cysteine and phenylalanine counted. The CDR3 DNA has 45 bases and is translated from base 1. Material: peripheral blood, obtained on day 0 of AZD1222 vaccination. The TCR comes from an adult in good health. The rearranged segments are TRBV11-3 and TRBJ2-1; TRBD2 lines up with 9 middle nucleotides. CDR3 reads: CASSPGVAGVYEQFF. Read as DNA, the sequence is TGTGCCAGCAGCCCTGGGGTAGCGGGAGTGTATGAGCAGTTCTTC.